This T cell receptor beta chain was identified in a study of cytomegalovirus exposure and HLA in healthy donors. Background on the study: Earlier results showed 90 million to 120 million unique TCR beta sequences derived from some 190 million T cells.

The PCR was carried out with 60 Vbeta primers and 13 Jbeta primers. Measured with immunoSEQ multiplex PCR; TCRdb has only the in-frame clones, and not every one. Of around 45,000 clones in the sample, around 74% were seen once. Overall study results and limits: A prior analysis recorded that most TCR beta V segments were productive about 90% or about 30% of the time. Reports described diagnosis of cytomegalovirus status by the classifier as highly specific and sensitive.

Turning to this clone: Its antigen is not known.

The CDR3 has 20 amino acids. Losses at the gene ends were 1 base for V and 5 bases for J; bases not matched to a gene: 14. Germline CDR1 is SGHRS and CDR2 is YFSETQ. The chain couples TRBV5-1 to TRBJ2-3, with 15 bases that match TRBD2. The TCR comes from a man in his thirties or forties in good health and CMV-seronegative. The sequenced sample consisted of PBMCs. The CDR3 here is CASSLPAGLAGGFAEDTQYF. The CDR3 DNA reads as TGCGCCAGCAGCTTGCCCGCGGGACTAGCGGGAGGATTTGCAGAAGATACGCAGTATTTT.